The rows below give T cell receptor beta chains drawn from one sample of a study of Graves' ophthalmopathy and Graves' hyperthyroidism. TCRdb independently ran MiXCR on the multiplex PCR reads; one entry per CDR3 protein. The repertoire includes about 550,000 distinct CDR3 sequences, under 45% of them detected once, and about 4% sits in the top ten. The specimen sequenced was peripheral blood or thyroid tissue (not recorded which). Receptors originate from an adult man with Graves' hyperthyroidism. CDR3s include the opening cysteine and the closing phenylalanine or tryptophan. Fields, in order: D gene, V gene, clone size, J gene, CDR3 protein, CDR3 DNA. A D gene is named only where the DNA matches it firmly. A clone size is listed for some rows: how often the clone was seen (once, few, many), or a class if it is expanded.

D gene: -; V gene: TRBV20-1; clone size: -; J gene: TRBJ2-3; CDR3 protein: CSARDFVTDTQYF; CDR3 DNA: TGCAGTGCTAGAGATTTCGTCACAGATACGCAGTATTTT
D gene: -; V gene: TRBV30; clone size: once; J gene: TRBJ1-2; CDR3 protein: CAWRRESGYTF; CDR3 DNA: TGTGCCTGGAGAAGGGAGTCTGGCTACACCTTC
D gene: -; V gene: TRBV29-1; clone size: -; J gene: TRBJ2-1; CDR3 protein: CSVEGYPGTPTGNEQFF; CDR3 DNA: TGCAGCGTTGAAGGATACCCCGGGACACCTACAGGGAATGAGCAGTTCTTC
D gene: -; V gene: TRBV4-1; clone size: many; J gene: TRBJ1-2; CDR3 protein: CASSPITGAVYGYTF; CDR3 DNA: TGCGCCAGCAGCCCTATAACCGGGGCCGTCTATGGCTACACCTTC
D gene: TRBD1; V gene: TRBV7-9; clone size: -; J gene: TRBJ1-1; CDR3 protein: CASSLAGTGLNTEAFF; CDR3 DNA: TGTGCCAGCAGCTTAGCGGGGACAGGATTGAACACTGAAGCTTTCTTT
D gene: -; V gene: TRBV7-6; clone size: -; J gene: TRBJ2-7; CDR3 protein: CASSLMKGNEQYF; CDR3 DNA: TGTGCCAGCAGCTTAATGAAGGGAAATGAGCAGTACTTC
D gene: TRBD1; V gene: TRBV10-3; clone size: -; J gene: TRBJ1-4; CDR3 protein: CAISEGTENEKLFF; CDR3 DNA: TGTGCCATCAGTGAGGGGACAGAGAATGAAAAACTGTTTTTT
D gene: -; V gene: TRBV20-1; clone size: many; J gene: TRBJ1-1; CDR3 protein: CSAPMNTEAFF; CDR3 DNA: TGCAGTGCTCCCATGAACACTGAAGCTTTCTTT
D gene: -; V gene: TRBV9; clone size: many; J gene: TRBJ1-1; CDR3 protein: CASSLAGGAVNTEAFF; CDR3 DNA: TGTGCCAGCAGCCTCGCCGGGGGCGCGGTGAACACTGAAGCTTTCTTT
D gene: TRBD1; V gene: TRBV20-1; clone size: many; J gene: TRBJ1-5; CDR3 protein: CSARGTGASNQPQHF; CDR3 DNA: TGCAGTGCTAGGGGGACAGGGGCTAGCAATCAGCCCCAGCATTTT